This T cell receptor (beta chain) was sequenced for a study of shared clonotypes between healthy human individuals. For the study at large: The plates for each donor numbered three CD4 naive, three CD4 memory, two CD8 naive and one CD8 memory. Study results and limitations: Rarefaction demonstrated incomplete sorted-subset sequencing despite large depth. The authors sampled blood alone, and tissue repertoires likely differ.

Notes on this clone: Its antigen remains unidentified.

Only in-frame clones appear in the TCRdb table, and some are missing; sequencing was by immunoSEQ multiplex PCR. Of about 2 million clones listed, roughly 94% were seen once; the top ten hold 1.2%. CD45RO-negative cells were positively selected for CCR7, leaving out terminally differentiated effector memory CD45RA+ cells. The CDR3 runs 15 residues. The germline V gene has CDR1 MGHRA and CDR2 YSYEKL. Trimming removed 4 bases from V and 3 bases from J; junction bases left unmatched: 6. This clonotype was obtained from a man between 18 and 29 years old in good health. V is TRBV4-1 and J is TRBJ2-7; 10 positions agree with TRBD1. Input material: naive CD8+ T cells sorted from blood. The CDR3 spells CASSPGTGVLYEQYF. In DNA, the CDR3 is TGCGCCAGCAGCCCCGGGACAGGGGTCCTCTACGAGCAGTACTTC.